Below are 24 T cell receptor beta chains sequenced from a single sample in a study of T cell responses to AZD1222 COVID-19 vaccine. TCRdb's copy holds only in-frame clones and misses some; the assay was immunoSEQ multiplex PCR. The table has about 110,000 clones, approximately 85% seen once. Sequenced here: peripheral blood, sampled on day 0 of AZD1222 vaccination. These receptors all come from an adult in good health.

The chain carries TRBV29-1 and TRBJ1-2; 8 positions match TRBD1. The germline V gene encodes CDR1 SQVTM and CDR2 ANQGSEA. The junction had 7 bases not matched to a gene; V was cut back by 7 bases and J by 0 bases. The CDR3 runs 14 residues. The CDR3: CSGAQGAPNYGYTF. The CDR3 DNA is TGCAGCGGCGCTCAGGGGGCGCCTAACTATGGCTACACCTTC.

CDR3 protein: CASTRPSSYEQYF. The CDR3 nucleotides are TGTGCCAGCACCCGGCCCAGCTCCTACGAGCAGTACTTC. V gene TRBV28 combines with J gene TRBJ2-7; D not certain. V was clipped by 7 bases and J by 0 bases, with 10 bases between them. The CDR3 runs 13 residues. Germline-derived CDR1 and CDR2 are MDHEN and SYDVKM.

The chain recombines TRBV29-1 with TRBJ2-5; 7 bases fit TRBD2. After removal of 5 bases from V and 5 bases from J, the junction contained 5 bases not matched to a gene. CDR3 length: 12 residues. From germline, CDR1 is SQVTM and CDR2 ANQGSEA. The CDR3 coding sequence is TGCAGCGTTTGGGGAGGGACGGAGACCCAGTACTTC. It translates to CSVWGGTETQYF. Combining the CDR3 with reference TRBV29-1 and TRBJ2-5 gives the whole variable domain SAVISQKPSRDICQRGTSLTIQCQVDSQVTMMFWYRQQPGQSLTLIATANQGSEATYESGFVIDKFPISRPNLTFSTLTVSNMSPEDSSIYLCSVWGGTETQYFGPGTRLLVL.

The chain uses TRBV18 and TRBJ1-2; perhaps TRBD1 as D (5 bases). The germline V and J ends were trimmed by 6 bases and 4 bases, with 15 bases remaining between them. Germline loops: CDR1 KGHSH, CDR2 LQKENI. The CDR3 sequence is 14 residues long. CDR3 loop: CASSVEWDPYGYTF. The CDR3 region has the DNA TGTGCCAGCTCGGTCGAGTGGGACCCCTATGGCTACACCTTC.

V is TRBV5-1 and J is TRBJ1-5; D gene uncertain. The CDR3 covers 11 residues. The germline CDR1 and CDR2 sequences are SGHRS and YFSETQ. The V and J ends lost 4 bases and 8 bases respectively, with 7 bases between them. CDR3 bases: TGCGCCAGCAGCCTTGTGGAGCCCCAGCATTTT. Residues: CASSLVEPQHF.

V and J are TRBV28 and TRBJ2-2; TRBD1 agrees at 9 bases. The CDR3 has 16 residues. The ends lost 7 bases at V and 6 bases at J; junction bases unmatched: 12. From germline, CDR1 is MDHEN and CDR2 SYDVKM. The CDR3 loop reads CASITFGTGYPGELFF. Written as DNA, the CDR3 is TGTGCCAGCATCACTTTCGGGACAGGGTATCCCGGGGAGCTGTTTTTT.

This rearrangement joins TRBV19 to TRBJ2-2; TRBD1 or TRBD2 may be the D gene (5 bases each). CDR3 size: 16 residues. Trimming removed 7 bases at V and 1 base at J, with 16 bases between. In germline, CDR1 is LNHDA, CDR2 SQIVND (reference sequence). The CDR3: CASTFAGTGNTGELFF. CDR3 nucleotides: TGTGCCAGTACCTTTGCCGGGACGGGGAACACCGGGGAGCTGTTTTTT.

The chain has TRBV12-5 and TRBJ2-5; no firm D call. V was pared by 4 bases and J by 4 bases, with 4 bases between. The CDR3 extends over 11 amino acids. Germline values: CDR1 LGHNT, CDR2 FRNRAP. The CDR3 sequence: CASGSGETQYF. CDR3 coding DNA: TGTGCTAGTGGTTCTGGAGAGACCCAGTACTTC.

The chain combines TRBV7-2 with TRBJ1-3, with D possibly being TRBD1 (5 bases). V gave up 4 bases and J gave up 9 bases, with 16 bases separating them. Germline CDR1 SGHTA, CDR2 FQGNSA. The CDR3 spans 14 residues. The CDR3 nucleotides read TGTGCCAGCAGCTACCTTCGGGGGGGGTCCACCATATATTTT. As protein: CASSYLRGGSTIYF. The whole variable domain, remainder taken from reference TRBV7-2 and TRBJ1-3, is GAGVSQSPSNKVTEKGKDVELRCDPISGHTALYWYRQSLGQGLEFLIYFQGNSAPDKSGLPSDRFSAERTGGSVSTLTIQRTQQEDSAVYLCASSYLRGGSTIYFGEGSWLTVV.

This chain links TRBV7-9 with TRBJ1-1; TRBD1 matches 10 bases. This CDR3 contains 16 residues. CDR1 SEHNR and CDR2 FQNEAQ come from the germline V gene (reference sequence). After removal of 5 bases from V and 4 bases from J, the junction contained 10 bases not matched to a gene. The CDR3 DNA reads TGTGCCAGCAGCATTAGGGACCGGACAGGGGGCACTGAAGCTTTCTTT. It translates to CASSIRDRTGGTEAFF.

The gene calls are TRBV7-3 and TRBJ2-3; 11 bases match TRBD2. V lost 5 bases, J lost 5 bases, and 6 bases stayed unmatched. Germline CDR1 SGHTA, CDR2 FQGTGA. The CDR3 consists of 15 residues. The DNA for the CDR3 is TGTGCCAGCAGCATTAGCGGGGGGGCCTTAGATACGCAGTATTTT. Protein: CASSISGGALDTQYF.

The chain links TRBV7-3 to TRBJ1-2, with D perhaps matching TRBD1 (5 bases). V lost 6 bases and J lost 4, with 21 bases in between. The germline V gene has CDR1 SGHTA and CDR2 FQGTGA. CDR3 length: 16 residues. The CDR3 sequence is CASSSRPGTSVYGYTF. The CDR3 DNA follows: TGTGCCAGCAGTTCCCGACCCGGGACGTCGGTCTATGGCTACACCTTC.

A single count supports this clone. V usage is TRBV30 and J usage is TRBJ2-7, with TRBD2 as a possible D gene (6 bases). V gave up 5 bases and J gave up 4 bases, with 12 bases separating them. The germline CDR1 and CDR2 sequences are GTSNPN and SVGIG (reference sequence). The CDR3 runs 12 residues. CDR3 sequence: CAWSGLLYEQYF. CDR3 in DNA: TGTGCCTGGTCGGGACTCTTGTACGAGCAGTACTTC.

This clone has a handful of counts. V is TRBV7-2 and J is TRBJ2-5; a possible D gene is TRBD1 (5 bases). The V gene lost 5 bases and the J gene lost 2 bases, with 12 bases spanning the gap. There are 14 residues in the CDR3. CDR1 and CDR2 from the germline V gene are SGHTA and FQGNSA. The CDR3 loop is CASSQPGRQETQYF. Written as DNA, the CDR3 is TGTGCCAGCAGCCAACCAGGGCGTCAAGAGACCCAGTACTTC.

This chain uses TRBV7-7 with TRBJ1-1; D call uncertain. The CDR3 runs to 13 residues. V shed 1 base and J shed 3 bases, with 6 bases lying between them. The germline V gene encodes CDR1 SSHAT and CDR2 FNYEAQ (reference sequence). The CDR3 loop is CASSLGLDTEAFF. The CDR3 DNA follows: TGTGCCAGCAGCTTAGGCCTCGACACTGAAGCTTTCTTT.

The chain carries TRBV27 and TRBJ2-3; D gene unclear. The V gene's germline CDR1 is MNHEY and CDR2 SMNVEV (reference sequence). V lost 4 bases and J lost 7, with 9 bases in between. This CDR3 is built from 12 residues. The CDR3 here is CASSSQAYTQYF. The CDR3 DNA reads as TGTGCCAGCAGTTCGCAGGCTTATACGCAGTATTTT.

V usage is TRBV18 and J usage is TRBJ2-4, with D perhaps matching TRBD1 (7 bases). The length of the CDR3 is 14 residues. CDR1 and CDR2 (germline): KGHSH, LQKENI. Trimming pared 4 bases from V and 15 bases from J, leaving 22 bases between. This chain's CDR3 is CASSLRQGLDDGYF. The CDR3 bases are TGTGCCAGCTCACTACGACAGGGACTCGACGACGGGTACTTC.

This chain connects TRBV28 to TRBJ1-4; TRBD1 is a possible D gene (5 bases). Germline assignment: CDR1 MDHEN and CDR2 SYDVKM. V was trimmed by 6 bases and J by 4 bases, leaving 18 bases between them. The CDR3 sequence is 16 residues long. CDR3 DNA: TGTGCCAGCAGCGCTGGCGGGGGACGCCTTAATGAAAAACTGTTTTTT. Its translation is CASSAGGGRLNEKLFF.

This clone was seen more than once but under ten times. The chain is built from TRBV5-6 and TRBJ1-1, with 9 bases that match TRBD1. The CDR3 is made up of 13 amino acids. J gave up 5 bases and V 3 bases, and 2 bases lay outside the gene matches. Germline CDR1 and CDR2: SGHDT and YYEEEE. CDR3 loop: CASSWDRVTEAFF. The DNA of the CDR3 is TGTGCCAGCAGCTGGGACAGGGTTACTGAAGCTTTCTTT.

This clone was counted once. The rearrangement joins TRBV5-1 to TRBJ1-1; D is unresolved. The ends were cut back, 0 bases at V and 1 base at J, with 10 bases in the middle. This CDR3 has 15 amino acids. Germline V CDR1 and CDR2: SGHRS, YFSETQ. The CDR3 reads CASSLEWGGNTEAFF. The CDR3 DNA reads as TGCGCCAGCAGCTTGGAATGGGGAGGGAACACTGAAGCTTTCTTT.

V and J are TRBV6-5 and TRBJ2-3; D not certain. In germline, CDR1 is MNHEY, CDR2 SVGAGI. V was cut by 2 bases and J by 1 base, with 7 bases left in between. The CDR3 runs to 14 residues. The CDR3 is CASSYLDGTDTQYF. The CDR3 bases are TGTGCCAGCAGTTACCTAGACGGCACAGATACGCAGTATTTT.

The CDR3 DNA is TGTGCCACCAGTGAACCGGAGGGGGGTGAGCAGTACTTC. It codes for CATSEPEGGEQYF. The rearrangement links TRBV24-1 to TRBJ2-7; D may be TRBD1 or TRBD2 (6 bases each). Germline V gene sequence: CDR1 KGHDR, CDR2 SFDVKD. Trimming took 4 bases from V and 7 from J, leaving 13 bases between them. This CDR3 spans 13 amino acids.

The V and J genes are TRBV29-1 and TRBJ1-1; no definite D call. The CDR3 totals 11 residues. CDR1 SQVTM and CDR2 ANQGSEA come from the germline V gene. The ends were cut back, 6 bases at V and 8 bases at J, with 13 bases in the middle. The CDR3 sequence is CSVALKSEAFF. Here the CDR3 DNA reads TGCAGCGTCGCCCTCAAATCAGAAGCTTTCTTT. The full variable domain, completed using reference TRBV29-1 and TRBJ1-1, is SAVISQKPSRDICQRGTSLTIQCQVDSQVTMMFWYRQQPGQSLTLIATANQGSEATYESGFVIDKFPISRPNLTFSTLTVSNMSPEDSSIYLCSVALKSEAFFGQGTRLTVV.

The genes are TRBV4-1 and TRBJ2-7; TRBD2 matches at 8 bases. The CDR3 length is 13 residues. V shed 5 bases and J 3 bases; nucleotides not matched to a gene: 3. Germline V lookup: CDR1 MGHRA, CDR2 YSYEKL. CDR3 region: CASSAGGGYEQYF. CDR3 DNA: TGCGCCAGCAGCGCGGGGGGCGGCTACGAGCAGTACTTC.